This T cell receptor (beta chain) was sequenced in a study of blood T cell repertoires in COVID-19. Original handling: Reference gene primers were amplified, and this amplification served to estimate nucleated cell counts. The method was immunoSEQ multiplex PCR; TCRdb's version includes in-frame clones alone and lacks a portion of them. Clonal size and the V and J genes are those of that table, whereas D and trimming came from the DNA. The table has some 240,000 clones, roughly 84% seen once. This clone was observed once. Participants were placed into cohorts based on the clinical history they reported. Recovered Cohort 3 donors showed two negative PCRs, clearance, or symptom resolution. V was cut by 1 base and J by 4 bases, with 5 bases left in between. Germline CDR1 reads MNHEY; CDR2 reads SVGEGT. There are 12 residues in the CDR3.

The sample taken for sequencing was PBMCs or T cells enriched from blood (not recorded which). This receptor was identified in a man aged 50 to 60 who had recovered from COVID-19. This sequence joins TRBV6-2 or TRBV6-3 and TRBJ2-7, with unresolved D. The CDR3 sequence: CASSYYSYEQYF. CDR3 DNA: TGTGCCAGCAGTTACTACTCTTACGAGCAGTACTTC.